The present entry profiles one TCR beta chain with its context. No antigen is known for it. TCRdb redid the calling of the 5' RACE reads with MiXCR, one entry per CDR3 protein. The top ten hold under 15% of the sample, which has 620,000 or so distinct CDR3 sequences, roughly an eighth seen once. This sample is drawn from a study of T cells after yellow fever vaccination. About the research overall: Low-cell-number fractions were prepared with SMART-Seq v4 Ultra Low Input. Study-wide points: Clones that expanded after primary vaccination mostly reappeared after the booster (96% CD4, 75% to 90% CD8).

The CDR3 is made up of 14 amino acids. Looked up from germline, CDR1 is ENHRY and CDR2 is SYGVKD. V lost 10 bases and J lost 0, with 12 bases in between. This specimen consisted of PBMCs, obtained on the day of the yellow fever booster vaccination. This receptor was obtained from a man aged 30 to 39 who received the YFV17D yellow fever vaccine. V is TRBV10-3 and J is TRBJ2-2; D is unclear. CDR3 nucleotides: TGTGCCACAGGACCCACAGCGAACACCGGGGAGCTGTTTTTT. Amino acid sequence: CATGPTANTGELFF.